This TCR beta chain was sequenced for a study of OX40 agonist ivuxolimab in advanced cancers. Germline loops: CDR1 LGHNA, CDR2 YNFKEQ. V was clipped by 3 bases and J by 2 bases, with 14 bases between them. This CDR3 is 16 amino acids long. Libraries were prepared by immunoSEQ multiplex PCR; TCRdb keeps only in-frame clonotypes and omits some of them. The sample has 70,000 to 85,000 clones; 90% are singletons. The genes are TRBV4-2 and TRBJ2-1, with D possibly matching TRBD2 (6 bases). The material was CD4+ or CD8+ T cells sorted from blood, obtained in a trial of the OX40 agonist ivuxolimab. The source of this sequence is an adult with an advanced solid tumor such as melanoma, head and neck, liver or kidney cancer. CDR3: CASSHKSEGTYNEQFF. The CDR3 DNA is TGTGCCAGCAGCCACAAGTCGGAGGGCACCTACAATGAGCAGTTCTTC.